These 13 T cell receptor beta chains were sequenced from one sample in a study of CD8 T cells in ankylosing spondylitis (dated 2017 in TCRdb). Library creation used 5' RACE. The reads were generated on an Illumina HiSeq 2500. TCRdb redid the processing of the public reads, applying fastp at Q25 and MiXCR, and retained in-frame beta chains. Entries are consolidated by CDR3 protein sequence, retaining the most common genes and DNA. This sample lists around 6,700 distinct CDR3 sequences; around 2.8% were detected once. Together, the top ten hold 35% to 45% of the sample. The sample consisted of blood, either unsorted or a sorted T cell fraction (not recorded which). All receptors derive from a female donor with ankylosing spondylitis or in good health (not recorded which).

This clonotype is medium-sized in the sample. The V and J genes are TRBV9 and TRBJ2-7; D might be TRBD2 (6 bases). Germline CDR1 is SGDLS and CDR2 is YYNGEE. The V and J ends lost 4 bases and 2 bases respectively, with 16 bases between them. This CDR3 spans 15 amino acids. CDR3: CASSTGSGKAYEQYF. In nucleotides, the CDR3 is TGTGCCAGCAGCACCGGTAGCGGAAAAGCCTACGAGCAGTACTTC.

This clonotype was counted ten times or more. The J gene is TRBJ2-1, the V gene TRBV9; 9 positions match TRBD2. CDR3 length: 15 residues. V shed 2 bases, J shed 4 bases, and the junction held 4 bases outside the gene matches. Germline CDR1 SGDLS, CDR2 YYNGEE. CDR3 nucleotide sequence: TGTGCCAGCAGCGTGCGCGGGGGGGATTACAATGAGCAGTTCTTC. Translated: CASSVRGGDYNEQFF.

Judged by abundance, this clonotype is medium-sized. This sequence joins TRBV9 and TRBJ2-5, with 8 nucleotides matching TRBD1. Germline trimming cut 3 bases from V and 4 bases from J; bases unmatched to any gene: 8. CDR1 and CDR2 from the germline V gene are SGDLS and YYNGEE. This CDR3 is built from 15 residues. This chain's CDR3 is CASSEAGGEGETQYF. CDR3 nucleotide sequence: TGTGCCAGCAGCGAAGCAGGGGGCGAGGGAGAGACCCAGTACTTC. The full variable domain, in which reference TRBV9 and TRBJ2-5 provide the parts outside the CDR3, is DSGVTQTPKHLITATGQRVTLRCSPRSGDLSVYWYQQSLDQGLQFLIQYYNGEERAKGNILERFSAQQFPDLHSELNLSSLELGDSALYFCASSEAGGEGETQYFGPGTRLLVL.

This clonotype was detected ten times or more. The DNA of the CDR3 is TGTGCCAGCAGCGTAGCGGGAGGGGTTTACAATGAGCAGTTCTTC. The encoded protein is CASSVAGGVYNEQFF. The chain joins TRBV9 to TRBJ2-1, with 8 bases fitting TRBD2. V trimming: 0 bases; J trimming: 4 bases; junction bases outside the gene matches: 3. Per germline, CDR1 SGDLS and CDR2 YYNGEE. This CDR3 has 15 residues.

In its sample, this clonotype ranks as medium-sized. The chain is built from TRBV9 and TRBJ2-5; 9 bases match TRBD2. The V and J ends lost 4 bases and 3 bases, in that order; junction bases with no gene match: 7. CDR1 is SGDLS and CDR2 is YYNGEE in the germline V gene. The CDR3 contains 15 residues. The CDR3 reads CASSFAGGPEETQYF. The DNA for the CDR3 is TGTGCCAGCAGCTTCGCGGGGGGGCCAGAAGAGACCCAGTACTTC.

This clonotype was counted many times. The chain links TRBV9 to TRBJ2-7; TRBD1 is a possible D gene (5 bases). CDR1 is SGDLS and CDR2 is YYNGEE in the germline V gene. This CDR3 contains 14 residues. Deletions cut 0 bases from V and 2 bases from J, with 9 bases between. The CDR3 spells CASSVGSGTYEQYF. CDR3 coding DNA: TGTGCCAGCAGCGTAGGATCAGGGACCTACGAGCAGTACTTC. Full variable domain (outside the CDR3, taken from reference TRBV9 and TRBJ2-7): DSGVTQTPKHLITATGQRVTLRCSPRSGDLSVYWYQQSLDQGLQFLIQYYNGEERAKGNILERFSAQQFPDLHSELNLSSLELGDSALYFCASSVGSGTYEQYFGPGTRLTVT.

This clonotype was picked up many times. The rearrangement joins TRBV9 to TRBJ2-2; D is unclear. The V end lost 4 bases, the J end lost 3 bases, and 10 bases lay between the germline ends. The CDR3 is 14 amino acids. The germline V gene has CDR1 SGDLS and CDR2 YYNGEE. This chain's CDR3 is CASSPLTYTGELFF. The CDR3 coding sequence is TGTGCCAGCAGCCCCTTGACTTACACCGGGGAGCTGTTTTTT.

This clonotype was recorded at least ten times. This chain connects TRBV9 to TRBJ2-7, with D possibly being TRBD2 (5 bases). CDR1 is SGDLS, CDR2 YYNGEE, per germline. CDR3 length: 15 amino acids. The V end was cut by 3 bases, the J end by 0 bases, with 13 bases between. CDR3 nucleotide sequence: TGTGCCAGCAGCGGAGGAGCGGCAATCTCCTACGAGCAGTACTTC. It translates to CASSGGAAISYEQYF.

This chain links TRBV23-1 with TRBJ2-1; 10 positions agree with TRBD2. TRBV23-1 is sorted into the ORF group, with uncertain function. CDR3 length: 17 amino acids. The J segment lost 2 bases and the V segment lost 3 bases, leaving 7 bases of the junction unmatched. The CDR3 loop reads CASSHHTSGITYNEQFF. In nucleotides, the CDR3 is TGCGCCAGCAGTCACCACACTAGCGGGATCACCTACAATGAGCAGTTCTTC.

In its sample, this clonotype was seen many times. The chain is built from TRBV9 and TRBJ2-7; TRBD2 matches 8 bases. With V trimmed by 4 bases and J by 2 bases, 5 bases remained unmatched. This CDR3 has 14 residues. Per germline, CDR1 SGDLS and CDR2 YYNGEE. CDR3 region: CASSTGSGAYEQYF. DNA of the CDR3: TGTGCCAGCAGCACAGGTAGCGGGGCCTACGAGCAGTACTTC.

This clonotype has ten or more counts. The chain has TRBV9 and TRBJ2-3; 8 bases line up with TRBD2. CDR3 length: 17 residues. The V gene's germline CDR1 is SGDLS and CDR2 YYNGEE. V shed 5 bases and J 1 base; nucleotides not matched to a gene: 12. CDR3 nucleotide sequence: TGTGCCAGCAGTGGAGGGGCGGGGGGCAAAGGCACAGATACGCAGTATTTT. Protein sequence: CASSGGAGGKGTDTQYF.

In this sample, this clonotype is medium-sized. V is TRBV9 and J is TRBJ2-7; TRBD2 might be the D (5 bases). Germline V gives CDR1 SGDLS, CDR2 YYNGEE. The CDR3 is made up of 17 amino acids. V lost 4 bases, J lost 2 bases, and 22 bases lay in between. The CDR3 sequence is CASSPLGRGENTYEQYF. The CDR3 bases are TGTGCCAGCAGCCCCCTTGGACGGGGAGAGAACACCTACGAGCAGTACTTC.

Many counts were recorded for this clonotype. The V call is TRBV9, the J call TRBJ2-3; 7 bases are a match to TRBD2. The CDR3 consists of 15 residues. V trimming: 3 bases; J trimming: 0 bases; junction bases outside the gene matches: 4. Per the germline V gene, CDR1 is SGDLS and CDR2 is YYNGEE. CDR3 DNA sequence: TGTGCCAGCAGCGCCCCGGGGGGAAGCACAGATACGCAGTATTTT. It is translated as CASSAPGGSTDTQYF.